This T cell receptor beta chain comes out of a study of blood T cell repertoires in COVID-19. As for the study in general: Whether acute or convalescent, the COVID-19 samples came from the United States, Italy and Spain.

Germline loops: CDR1 SGHTA, CDR2 FQGTGA. This CDR3 has 14 amino acids. V lost 6 bases to trimming and J lost 5 bases; unmatched junction nucleotides: 7. TCRdb keeps only in-frame clones here, not all; method: immunoSEQ multiplex PCR. The sample includes about 280,000 clones, 86% seen only once; the top ten take around 14%. The clonotype was recovered from a woman aged 70-85 years with COVID-19, enrolled during active disease. The sample taken for sequencing was peripheral blood. This chain connects TRBV7-3 to TRBJ2-3; 8 nucleotides match TRBD1. In nucleotides, the CDR3 is TGTGCCAGCAGGCTCAGGGGGCGCGGAGATACGCAGTATTTT. This encodes CASRLRGRGDTQYF.